This TCR beta chain was identified during a study of identical twins' blood T cells. Original processing notes: Clonotypes per individual ranged from about 95,000 to nearly 550,000. TCRdb re-analysed the 5' RACE reads in MiXCR, keeping a single row per CDR3 protein. Clone size and V and J calls follow TCRdb, not the original study. The data show roughly 380,000 distinct CDR3 sequences, about 28% seen once. Looked up from germline, CDR1 is MNHEY and CDR2 is SVGEGT. The V gene end was trimmed by 8 bases and the J gene end by 3 bases; junction bases not matched to a gene: 2. This CDR3 region has 14 residues. Three pairs of healthy female monozygous twins were the donors.

Specimen: PBMCs. The V call is TRBV6-2 or TRBV6-3, the J call TRBJ2-2, with 11 nucleotides matching TRBD2. This clonotype was sampled from a woman between 18 and 55 years old in good health. The CDR3 DNA follows: TGTGCCAGCGGGACTAGCGGACACACCGGGGAGCTGTTTTTT. It translates to CASGTSGHTGELFF.